The 27 T cell receptor beta chains below all came from one sample that was sequenced in a study of shared clonotypes between healthy human individuals. The repertoire was sequenced with immunoSEQ multiplex PCR; TCRdb's copy has only in-frame clones and lacks some. The profile shows under 1,900,000 clones, about 98.5% of them singletons. The sequenced material came from naive CD4+ T cells sorted from blood. The subset denotes: CD45RA+ positively selected. The receptor set was obtained from a young man in good health.

This chain links TRBV4-3 with TRBJ2-1, with TRBD2 matching 11 bases. Trimming removed 0 bases from V and 3 bases from J; junction bases left unmatched: 7. The CDR3 covers 18 residues. Germline loops: CDR1 LGHNA, CDR2 YSLEER. CDR3 amino acids: CASSQDWSSGGNYNEQFF. Written as DNA, the CDR3 is TGCGCCAGCAGCCAAGATTGGTCTAGCGGGGGGAACTACAATGAGCAGTTCTTC.

The gene calls are TRBV28 and TRBJ1-5; D unresolved. This CDR3 is built from 15 residues. Trimming took off 4 bases at V and 1 base at J, with 11 bases between the two ends. CDR1 is MDHEN, CDR2 SYDVKM, per germline. The CDR3 nucleotides read TGTGCCAGCAGTTCACCTTCGAGGAGCAATCAGCCCCAGCATTTT. It yields the protein CASSSPSRSNQPQHF.

The V and J genes are TRBV6-6 and TRBJ2-7; no reliable D call. This CDR3 comprises 12 residues. Trimming pared 8 bases from V and 2 bases from J, leaving 10 bases between. Germline CDR1 reads MNHNY; CDR2 reads SVGAGI (reference sequence). The CDR3 DNA sequence: TGTGCCAGCTCCAAATCCGCCTACGAGCAGTACTTC. It yields the protein CASSKSAYEQYF.

This chain connects TRBV21-1 to TRBJ2-7. TRBV21-1 is an annotated pseudogene. The CDR3 covers 12 residues. As DNA, the CDR3 is TGTGCCAGCAGCATACGCTCCTACGAGCAGTACTTC. It codes for CASSIRSYEQYF.

This clone has a single count. The rearrangement links TRBV14 to TRBJ2-1; 7 bases are shared with TRBD2. The CDR3 extends over 15 amino acids. The V segment lost 0 bases and the J segment 4 bases; nucleotides outside the gene matches: 3. CDR1 and CDR2 from the germline V gene are SGHDN and FVKESK. The CDR3 DNA follows: TGTGCCAGCAGCCAAGATAACGGGGGGTACAATGAGCAGTTCTTC. This codes for CASSQDNGGYNEQFF.

With respect to this clone: The sample has other DNA sequences that encode this CDR3 too. The rearrangement uses TRBV6-5 and TRBJ1-2; D may be TRBD1 (5 bases). The CDR3 contains 13 residues. Per the germline V gene, CDR1 is MNHEY and CDR2 is SVGAGI. With 2 bases removed from V and 8 bases from J, the gap between germline ends came to 12 bases. CDR3 in amino acids: CASSYRDGDGYTF. The CDR3 DNA reads TGTGCCAGCAGTTACAGGGATGGGGACGGCTACACCTTC.

The chain carries TRBV6-5 and TRBJ2-3, with D perhaps matching TRBD1 (6 bases). The V end was cut by 6 bases, the J end by 2 bases, with 15 bases between. The CDR3 runs to 15 residues. Germline CDR1 and CDR2: MNHEY and SVGAGI. The CDR3 sequence: CASRQLGGVTDTQYF. For the CDR3, the DNA is TGTGCCAGCAGACAGTTAGGGGGAGTCACAGATACGCAGTATTTT.

The V gene is TRBV5-1, the J gene TRBJ1-1; 9 bases are shared with TRBD1. V gave up 4 bases and J gave up 3 bases; unmatched junction bases: 7. The CDR3 contains 15 residues. Germline-derived CDR1 and CDR2 are SGHRS and YFSETQ. CDR3 sequence: CASSPKDRGYTEAFF. Here the CDR3 DNA reads TGCGCCAGCAGCCCCAAGGACAGGGGTTACACTGAAGCTTTCTTT. The entire variable domain, with the rest obtained from reference TRBV5-1 and TRBJ1-1, is as follows: KAGVTQTPRYLIKTRGQQVTLSCSPISGHRSVSWYQQTPGQGLQFLFEYFSETQRNKGNFPGRFSGRQFSNSRSEMNVSTLELGDSALYLCASSPKDRGYTEAFFGQGTRLTVV.

The chain couples TRBV19 to TRBJ2-7; TRBD1 matches 7 bases. CDR1 LNHDA and CDR2 SQIVND come from the germline V gene (reference sequence). CDR3 length: 13 residues. After removal of 8 bases from V and 2 bases from J, the junction contained 6 bases not matched to a gene. The CDR3 sequence: CASSRQGPYEQYF. CDR3 sequence (DNA): TGTGCCAGTTCTCGACAGGGCCCCTACGAGCAGTACTTC.

The V call is TRBV25-1, the J call TRBJ2-2; 7 positions agree with TRBD1. CDR3 size: 14 residues. CDR1 is MGHDK and CDR2 is SYGVNS in the germline V gene. With V trimmed by 4 bases and J by 3 bases, 2 bases remained unmatched. DNA of the CDR3: TGTGCCAGCAGTGGGGGACAGTACACCGGGGAGCTGTTTTTT. Amino acid sequence: CASSGGQYTGELFF. Based on the CDR3 plus reference TRBV25-1 and TRBJ2-2, the full variable domain is EADIYQTPRYLVIGTGKKITLECSQTMGHDKMYWYQQDPGMELHLIHYSYGVNSTEKGDLSSESTVSRIRTEHFPLTLESARPSHTSQYLCASSGGQYTGELFFGEGSRLTVL.

The chain joins TRBV14 to TRBJ2-7; 8 nucleotides match TRBD1. V gave up 0 bases and J gave up 0 bases; unmatched junction bases: 10. This CDR3 spans 18 amino acids. Germline lookup yields CDR1 SGHDN and CDR2 FVKESK. The CDR3 is CASSQENIRTGSSYEQYF. The CDR3 DNA reads as TGTGCCAGCAGCCAAGAAAATATTAGGACAGGGAGCTCCTACGAGCAGTACTTC.

This chain uses TRBV6-1 with TRBJ2-7, with 9 bases lining up with TRBD2. V shed 1 base, J shed 5 bases, and the junction held 6 bases outside the gene matches. CDR1 and CDR2 from the germline V gene are MNHNS and SASEGT. The CDR3 covers 15 residues. The CDR3 here is CASSEVGGRAHEQYF. Here the CDR3 DNA reads TGTGCCAGCAGTGAAGTAGGCGGGAGGGCCCACGAGCAGTACTTC.

The chain recombines TRBV14 with TRBJ2-2; TRBD2 matches at 7 bases. The CDR3 covers 16 residues. J gave up 1 base and V 4 bases, and 6 bases lay outside the gene matches. Germline values: CDR1 SGHDN, CDR2 FVKESK. The chain's CDR3 is CASSRTTGGNTGELFF. The CDR3 DNA sequence: TGTGCCAGCAGCCGAACGACGGGGGGGAACACCGGGGAGCTGTTTTTT.

This chain uses TRBV28 with TRBJ2-7, with no clear D. CDR3 length: 11 amino acids. Per the germline V gene, CDR1 is MDHEN and CDR2 is SYDVKM. Trimming pared 6 bases from V and 5 bases from J, leaving 8 bases between. CDR3 residues: CASSSTDEQYF. DNA for the CDR3: TGTGCCAGCAGCAGTACGGACGAGCAGTACTTC.

V is TRBV27 and J is TRBJ2-3, with D perhaps TRBD1 (5 bases). CDR1 MNHEY and CDR2 SMNVEV come from the germline V gene (reference sequence). Trimming took off 1 base at V and 3 bases at J, with 8 bases between the two ends. The CDR3 sequence is 14 residues long. This CDR3 reads CASSLWQGTDTQYF. The CDR3 nucleotides read TGTGCCAGCAGTTTATGGCAGGGTACAGATACGCAGTATTTT.

The rearrangement uses TRBV5-4 and TRBJ1-5; TRBD1 might be the D (6 bases). The V and J ends lost 2 bases and 0 bases respectively, with 15 bases between them. The germline V gene has CDR1 SGHNT and CDR2 YYREEE (reference sequence). CDR3 size: 17 residues. The CDR3 bases are TGTGCCAGCAGCTTTAAGACGGGACACGGTAGCAATCAGCCCCAGCATTTT. Its protein product is CASSFKTGHGSNQPQHF.

This sequence joins TRBV29-1 and TRBJ1-1, with 10 bases identical to TRBD1. From germline, CDR1 is SQVTM and CDR2 ANQGSEA. This CDR3 comprises 15 residues. V gave up 4 bases and J gave up 1 base; unmatched junction bases: 6. This CDR3 is CSVVDRGDKNTEAFF. CDR3 coding DNA: TGCAGCGTTGTGGACAGGGGGGACAAGAACACTGAAGCTTTCTTT.

V is TRBV5-5 and J is TRBJ2-4; 8 bases align to TRBD1. V shed 0 bases and J 10 bases; nucleotides not matched to a gene: 9. The CDR3 is 15 amino acids. The V gene's germline CDR1 is SGHKS and CDR2 YYEKEE (reference sequence). CDR3 protein: CASSLGAGTGSIQYF. In nucleotides, the CDR3 is TGTGCCAGCAGCTTGGGGGCGGGGACAGGTTCTATTCAGTACTTC.

This chain joins TRBV6-6 and TRBJ2-3; D is unclear. This CDR3 is built from 14 residues. Per germline, CDR1 MNHNY and CDR2 SVGAGI (reference sequence). V dropped 2 bases and J dropped 3 bases, with 9 bases sitting between them. CDR3 nucleotide sequence: TGTGCCAGCAGTTACAGGGAATTGACAGATACGCAGTATTTT. Translated: CASSYRELTDTQYF.

Concerning this clone itself: This same CDR3 is encoded by further DNA sequences in the sample. The chain has TRBV5-4 and TRBJ2-1; D is uncertain. Germline loops: CDR1 SGHNT, CDR2 YYREEE (reference sequence). The CDR3 covers 13 residues. Trimming took 1 base from V and 3 from J, leaving 5 bases between them. The CDR3 reads CASSLPGYNEQFF. The DNA for the CDR3 is TGTGCCAGCAGCTTGCCAGGCTACAATGAGCAGTTCTTC.

The chain uses TRBV18 and TRBJ2-2; 10 nucleotides match TRBD2. Germline CDR1 and CDR2: KGHSH and LQKENI. The CDR3 runs to 22 residues. V lost 6 bases to trimming and J lost 2 bases; unmatched junction nucleotides: 24. In nucleotides, the CDR3 is TGTGCCAGCTCCGCCCCCGGCTCCGCAGGTCGTACTAGCGGGAAAAACACCGGGGAGCTGTTTTTT. Its translation is CASSAPGSAGRTSGKNTGELFF.

V is TRBV7-2 and J is TRBJ2-5; 9 nucleotides align to TRBD2. The CDR3 contains 16 residues. Germline V gives CDR1 SGHTA, CDR2 FQGNSA. The ends lost 2 bases at V and 5 bases at J; junction bases unmatched: 9. The CDR3 reads CASSLTPLAGLETQYF. CDR3 DNA: TGTGCCAGCAGCTTAACCCCACTAGCGGGTCTGGAGACCCAGTACTTC.

CDR3 in DNA: TGCGCCAGCAGCCAAAACCCGGGGCTGGAGCCCCAGCATTTT. Protein product: CASSQNPGLEPQHF. The chain recombines TRBV4-3 with TRBJ1-5; D may be TRBD1 (5 bases). The germline V gene encodes CDR1 LGHNA and CDR2 YSLEER. The CDR3 is made up of 14 amino acids. Between the trimmed V and J ends, which lost 2 bases and 8 bases, there was a span of 13 bases.

The rearrangement joins TRBV5-4 to TRBJ2-7, with D maybe TRBD1 (6 bases). Germline CDR1 reads SGHNT; CDR2 reads YYREEE (reference sequence). The CDR3 spans 15 residues. V lost 0 bases and J 0 bases, leaving 10 bases between the germline ends. CDR3 in amino acids: CASSLAATGSYEQYF. DNA of the CDR3: TGTGCCAGCAGCTTGGCCGCGACAGGCTCCTACGAGCAGTACTTC.

The chain joins TRBV5-1 to TRBJ2-7; D call uncertain. This CDR3 is 12 amino acids long. Germline V gene lookup returns CDR1 SGHRS and CDR2 YFSETQ. Trimming cost V 2 bases and J 4 bases, with 7 bases left between them. CDR3 region: CASSFSNYEQYF. For the CDR3, the DNA is TGCGCCAGCAGCTTCTCCAATTACGAGCAGTACTTC.

The chain joins TRBV19 to TRBJ2-7; TRBD1 might be the D (6 bases). V gave up 4 bases and J gave up 2 bases, with 18 bases separating them. Germline V CDR1 and CDR2: LNHDA, SQIVND (reference sequence). This CDR3 spans 16 amino acids. As DNA, the CDR3 is TGTGCCAGTAGTAGACCCCCGGGACACGGGGCCTACGAGCAGTACTTC. Encoded protein: CASSRPPGHGAYEQYF.

The chain combines TRBV29-1 with TRBJ2-6; D not certain. V was pared by 7 bases and J by 6 bases, with 10 bases between. The V gene's germline CDR1 is SQVTM and CDR2 ANQGSEA. This CDR3 region has 12 residues. CDR3 region: CSAPNEANVLTF. The DNA for the CDR3 is TGCAGCGCCCCTAATGAGGCCAACGTCCTGACTTTC.